The present TCR beta chain was sequenced within a study of T-cell memory formation after mild COVID-19. On the study more broadly: TCR clusters mostly belonged to single donors.

TCRdb re-derived calls from the 5' RACE reads in MiXCR, one entry per CDR3 protein. Altogether roughly 280,000 distinct CDR3 sequences are present, around 16% being singletons, with the ten largest covering roughly 20%. The CDR3 spans 15 residues. CDR1 is SGHTA and CDR2 is FQGNSA in the germline V gene. The V gene lost 5 bases and the J gene lost 1 base, with 12 bases spanning the gap. The genes are TRBV7-2 and TRBJ1-5; D may be TRBD1 (5 bases). The sequence derives from a man aged 18 to 29 who had mild COVID-19 (a few samples of this study predate the infection). Cell type and time point are not known. The source material was PBMCs or a T cell subset sorted from them (not recorded which). The CDR3 coding sequence is TGTGCCAGCAGCCCTAGTGGGACGAGCAATCAGCCCCAGCATTTT. Translating it yields CASSPSGTSNQPQHF.